These 6 T cell receptor beta chains came from one sample sequenced in a study of T cells in localized non-small cell lung cancer. Only in-frame clones appear in the TCRdb table, and some are missing; sequencing was by immunoSEQ multiplex PCR. The data show 35,000 or so clones, roughly 90% seen once. The sequenced sample was peripheral blood, obtained before any cancer treatment. These receptors all come from a man aged 40 to 70 with stage I lung adenocarcinoma.

This clone was recorded a few times. The gene calls are TRBV4-1 and TRBJ1-1; a possible D gene is TRBD1 (5 bases). The CDR3 contains 15 residues. V was trimmed by 4 bases and J by 0 bases, leaving 12 bases between them. CDR1 and CDR2 from the germline V gene are MGHRA and YSYEKL. CDR3 in DNA: TGCGCCAGCAGCCCTCGGGAGGGGTTGAACACTGAAGCTTTCTTT. Translated, it gives CASSPREGLNTEAFF.

The chain has TRBV13 and TRBJ1-1; no definite D call. Between the trimmed V and J ends, which lost 5 bases and 5 bases, there was a span of 15 bases. The CDR3 sequence is 14 residues long. CDR1 and CDR2 (germline): PRHDT, FYEKMQ (reference sequence). Here the CDR3 reads CASSPQFSGTEAFF. DNA of the CDR3: TGTGCCAGCAGCCCTCAGTTCTCGGGAACTGAAGCTTTCTTT.

This CDR3 is CASSESWGPGRSTDTQYF. The CDR3 DNA is TGCGCCAGCAGTGAGTCTTGGGGTCCGGGGCGTAGCACAGATACGCAGTATTTT. The chain uses TRBV10-1 and TRBJ2-3; the D call may be TRBD1 or TRBD2 (5 bases each). V was clipped by 0 bases and J by 0 bases, with 16 bases between them. CDR1 is WNHNN, CDR2 SYGVQD, per germline (reference sequence). The CDR3 loop spans 18 amino acids.

The chain employs TRBV7-8 and TRBJ2-7; a possible D gene is TRBD1 (5 bases). CDR1 SGHVS and CDR2 FQNEAQ come from the germline V gene. CDR3 length equals 17 residues. The ends were cut back, 0 bases at V and 0 bases at J, with 15 bases in the middle. As DNA, the CDR3 is TGTGCCAGCAGCTTAGCGACTCAGGGTCTAAGCTCCTACGAGCAGTACTTC. This encodes CASSLATQGLSSYEQYF. The full variable domain, its missing parts supplied by reference TRBV7-8 and TRBJ2-7, is GAGVSQSPRYKVAKRGQDVALRCDPISGHVSLFWYQQALGQGPEFLTYFQNEAQLDKSGLPSDRFFAERPEGSVSTLKIQRTQQEDSAVYLCASSLATQGLSSYEQYFGPGTRLTVT.

J is TRBJ2-7 and V is TRBV19, with D tentatively TRBD1 (6 bases). CDR3 length: 15 amino acids. V was cut by 1 base and J by 0 bases, with 10 bases left in between. Per the germline V gene, CDR1 is LNHDA and CDR2 is SQIVND (reference sequence). CDR3 nucleotide sequence: TGTGCCAGTAGTATAGGGACAGTTAGCTCCTACGAGCAGTACTTC. Translating gives CASSIGTVSSYEQYF.

The chain is built from TRBV9 and TRBJ2-2, with a tentative D call TRBD1 (6 bases). Trimming shortened V by 3 bases and J by 0 bases, and 9 bases separated the two germline ends. Germline V gives CDR1 SGDLS, CDR2 YYNGEE. There are 15 residues in the CDR3. This CDR3 is CASSGGQSNTGELFF. For the CDR3, the DNA is TGTGCCAGCAGCGGAGGACAGTCGAACACCGGGGAGCTGTTTTTT.